This entry lists 19 T cell receptor beta chains sequenced from one sample in a study of regulatory T cells in long-lasting Graves disease. Arm-PCR with iRepertoire HTBI primers amplified the CDR3 regions for these TCR beta libraries. From the multiplex PCR reads, TCRdb called clonotypes with MiXCR, one entry per CDR3 protein. The repertoire holds about 380,000 distinct CDR3 sequences, with roughly 16% as singletons. Described time point: newly diagnosed GD, antithyroid drugs for less than 3 months. PBMC RNA served as the TCR library source. The source was peripheral blood mononuclear cells (PBMCs), collected at new diagnosis, from a patient treated with antithyroid drugs. All receptors derive from a female donor with Graves disease.

This clonotype was recorded at least ten times. The rearrangement uses TRBV20-1 and TRBJ2-7; 8 bases are shared with TRBD2. CDR3 length: 14 residues. Germline CDR1 DFQATT, CDR2 SNEGSKA (reference sequence). V gave up 5 bases and J gave up 7 bases; unmatched junction bases: 13. The CDR3 DNA follows: TGCAGTGCTGCGATTCCGGGACTAGAGTTTGAGCAGTACTTC. Translated: CSAAIPGLEFEQYF.

There are many counts of this clonotype. The chain links TRBV27 to TRBJ2-1, with 9 nucleotides matching TRBD2. The ends lost 3 bases at V and 6 bases at J; junction bases unmatched: 6. Germline V gene lookup returns CDR1 MNHEY and CDR2 SMNVEV (reference sequence). The CDR3 runs to 15 residues. Here the CDR3 DNA reads TGTGCCAGCAGTTTTGTGGGCGGGGGGGCCAATGAGCAGTTCTTC. It yields the protein CASSFVGGGANEQFF.

This clonotype was seen ten or more times. This sequence joins TRBV30 and TRBJ2-1, with 10 positions matching TRBD2. Losses at the gene ends were 1 base for V and 1 base for J; bases not matched to a gene: 7. This CDR3 region has 17 residues. Germline CDR1 and CDR2: GTSNPN and SVGIG (reference sequence). The CDR3 DNA follows: TGTGCCTGGAGTGGAAGGGCTAGCGGGAGTTCCTACAATGAGCAGTTCTTC. As protein: CAWSGRASGSSYNEQFF.

Many counts were recorded for this clonotype. J is TRBJ1-3 and V is TRBV12-3 or TRBV12-4; D gene unclear. The V end was cut by 5 bases, the J end by 6 bases, with 11 bases between. There are 13 residues in the CDR3. The CDR3 DNA sequence: TGTGCCAGCAGTGCCAGTCCCTCAAACACCATATATTTT. It specifies CASSASPSNTIYF.

The chain's CDR3 is CASSLTGKYNEQFF. The CDR3 bases are TGTGCCAGCAGCTTAACGGGGAAATACAATGAGCAGTTCTTC. The chain combines TRBV7-3 with TRBJ2-1, with D unresolved. Trimming removed 0 bases at V and 4 bases at J, with 7 bases between. CDR1 is SGHTA, CDR2 FQGTGA, per germline. The CDR3 length is 14 residues.

This clonotype showed up just a few times. The chain joins TRBV7-9 to TRBJ2-3; 7 bases are shared with TRBD1. There are 15 residues in the CDR3. CDR1 and CDR2 (germline): SEHNR, FQNEAQ (reference sequence). Trimming cost V 5 bases and J 0 bases; bases outside gene matches: 5. This chain's CDR3 is CASSRQGQSTDTQYF. The CDR3 nucleotides are TGTGCCAGCAGCCGACAGGGCCAAAGCACAGATACGCAGTATTTT.

CDR3 nucleotides: TGTGCCAGCAGCCAAAATGATGTGGTTGGCTACACCTTC. Translating gives CASSQNDVVGYTF. The chain joins TRBV14 to TRBJ1-2; D is uncertain. V gave up 2 bases and J gave up 7 bases, with 11 bases separating them. From germline, CDR1 is SGHDN and CDR2 FVKESK. The CDR3 runs 13 residues.

A few counts support this clonotype. The V gene is TRBV4-1, the J gene TRBJ1-3; D call uncertain. The CDR3 is made up of 14 amino acids. V was cut by 2 bases and J by 0 bases, with 5 bases left in between. The germline CDR1 and CDR2 sequences are MGHRA and YSYEKL. CDR3 sequence: CASSQIISGNTIYF. CDR3 nucleotides: TGCGCCAGCAGCCAAATCATCTCTGGAAACACCATATATTTT.

This chain uses TRBV19 with TRBJ2-2; D may be TRBD1 (6 bases). Germline CDR1 LNHDA, CDR2 SQIVND (reference sequence). V was trimmed by 10 bases and J by 1 base, leaving 10 bases between them. The CDR3 loop spans 13 amino acids. CDR3: CAILGGNTGELFF. The CDR3 DNA is TGTGCCATCTTAGGGGGGAACACCGGGGAGCTGTTTTTT.

The CDR3 DNA follows: TGTGCCAGCAGCCCCCGCGGGGGGGCCATGTCGTTCACAGATACGCAGTATTTT. Protein product: CASSPRGGAMSFTDTQYF. V and J are TRBV13 and TRBJ2-3, with 9 bases lining up with TRBD2. Germline trimming cut 5 bases from V and 2 bases from J; bases unmatched to any gene: 14. Germline CDR1 PRHDT, CDR2 FYEKMQ (reference sequence). CDR3 length: 18 amino acids.

This clonotype was recorded at least ten times. The chain combines TRBV28 with TRBJ2-7, with a possible D match to TRBD1 (5 bases). Germline loops: CDR1 MDHEN, CDR2 SYDVKM. V was clipped by 3 bases and J by 3 bases, with 21 bases between them. The CDR3 is 17 amino acids. The CDR3 reads CASSFVVATGSRYEQYF. The CDR3 region has the DNA TGTGCCAGCAGTTTTGTTGTCGCCACAGGTTCGCGCTACGAGCAGTACTTC.

This clonotype was observed many times. The J gene is TRBJ1-6, the V gene TRBV7-2; D unclear. The CDR3 runs 14 residues. CDR1 and CDR2 (germline): SGHTA, FQGNSA. The V end lost 2 bases, the J end lost 10 bases, and 12 bases lay between the germline ends. CDR3 region: CASSLRRPGSPLHF. CDR3 DNA: TGTGCCAGCAGCTTAAGACGCCCAGGATCACCCCTCCACTTT.

This clonotype was observed many times. This chain joins TRBV3-1 and TRBJ2-3; tentatively, D is TRBD1 (5 bases). V lost 1 base and J 4 bases, leaving 9 bases between the germline ends. The CDR3 runs 14 residues. Germline CDR1 and CDR2: LGHDT and YNNKEL (reference sequence). The CDR3 region has the DNA TGTGCCAGCAGCCAAGTAGAACAGGCAGATACGCAGTATTTT. The encoded protein is CASSQVEQADTQYF.

In nucleotides, the CDR3 is TGTGCCAGCTTTTCTCAGTTTGGACTAGCGGGAGCAGAAGTTAAAGAGCAGTACTTC. Protein: CASFSQFGLAGAEVKEQYF. The V call is TRBV6-2 or TRBV6-3, the J call TRBJ2-7, with 13 bases matching TRBD2. Germline CDR1 and CDR2: MNHEY and SVGEGT. The length of the CDR3 is 19 residues. J was trimmed by 7 bases and V by 8 bases; bases with no gene match: 23.

This clonotype was detected only a few times. A much larger clone sits a single nucleotide away, making a read error possible. The chain joins TRBV24-1 to TRBJ2-7; D is undetermined. The CDR3 contains 13 residues. V lost 3 bases and J 7 bases, leaving 12 bases between the germline ends. Germline CDR1 reads KGHDR; CDR2 reads SFDVKD. CDR3: CATSDPYSGEQYF. CDR3 nucleotide sequence: TGTGCCACCAGTGATCCTTATTCCGGGGAGCAGTACTTC.

As concerns this clonotype: At one of its ends the junction is not consistent with the germline gene, which may arise from a read error. The V call is TRBV12-3 or TRBV12-4, the J call TRBJ1-1, with 7 bases that match TRBD1. The CDR3 covers 21 residues. The CDR3 sequence is CASSLRLFLGTGEWRNSEAFF. The CDR3 DNA follows: TGTGCCAGCAGTTTACGTTTATTCCTTGGCACAGGGGAATGGCGGAACTCTGAAGCTTTCTTT.

This clonotype was seen a handful of times. The genes are TRBV6-5 and TRBJ2-5; 7 bases fit TRBD2. Germline lookup yields CDR1 MNHEY and CDR2 SVGAGI. The CDR3 sequence is 17 residues long. Trimming removed 0 bases from V and 0 bases from J; junction bases left unmatched: 7. The CDR3 is CASSYSSLARYQETQYF. The CDR3 DNA reads as TGTGCCAGCAGTTACTCGTCACTAGCGAGATACCAAGAGACCCAGTACTTC.

This clonotype has more than one count but fewer than ten. A read error may be the cause here, since a much bigger clone is one base away. This chain links TRBV2 with TRBJ2-5; the D gene is possibly TRBD1 (6 bases). The V gene's germline CDR1 is SNHLY and CDR2 FYNNEI. V was cut by 7 bases and J by 4 bases, with 7 bases left in between. The CDR3 has 11 amino acids. In nucleotides, the CDR3 is TGTGCCAGCAAGGGGGTAGAGACCCAGTACTTC. Translation gives CASKGVETQYF.

As to this clonotype: A far larger clone lies a single base away; this is likely a read error. This chain links TRBV28 with TRBJ2-1, with D tentatively TRBD2 (6 bases). Germline CDR1 MDHEN, CDR2 SYDVKM. The CDR3 runs 16 residues. The ends were cut back, 3 bases at V and 10 bases at J, with 22 bases in the middle. The CDR3 DNA sequence: TGTGCCAGCAGTTTGTCCCTCACGGACGGGGGATACGAGCAGTTCTTC. Translating it yields CASSLSLTDGGYEQFF.